The text below deals with one T cell receptor beta chain. The data are from a study of control samples from healthy donors and cancer patients. V dropped 5 bases and J dropped 0 bases, with 19 bases sitting between them. CDR1 MNHEY and CDR2 SMNVEV come from the germline V gene (reference sequence). The length of the CDR3 is 18 residues. Sequencing used immunoSEQ multiplex PCR; TCRdb keeps in-frame clones, though not all of them. The data hold roughly 170,000 clones, with over 85% observed a single time. Sequenced: blood. The chain carries TRBV27 and TRBJ2-2; maybe TRBD1 (6 bases). The receptor was isolated from a woman aged 60-75 years in good health. CDR3 amino acids: CASSLTRAGATNTGELFF. In nucleotides, the CDR3 is TGTGCCAGCAGTCTTACCCGGGCAGGGGCTACGAACACCGGGGAGCTGTTTTTT.